These 27 T cell receptor beta chains originate from one sample sequenced in a study of T cell responses to AZD1222 COVID-19 vaccine. Profiled with immunoSEQ multiplex PCR; TCRdb holds only in-frame clones, not every one. The sample lists 150,000 or so clones; 85% to 95% were seen once. The specimen comprised peripheral blood, sampled on day 0 of AZD1222 vaccination. These receptors all stem from an adult in good health.

The chain joins TRBV7-9 to TRBJ1-3; no firm D call. Germline-derived CDR1 and CDR2 are SEHNR and FQNEAQ (reference sequence). CDR3 length: 15 residues. Trimming left V 9 bases short and J 0 bases short, with 15 bases between. CDR3 coding DNA: TGTGCCAGTGACTACGGCCAAAGCTCTGGAAACACCATATATTTT. It specifies CASDYGQSSGNTIYF.

In this sample, this clone turned up once. CDR3: CASSRGGVYLPGLFF. In DNA form, the CDR3 reads TGTGCCAGCAGTAGAGGGGGAGTTTACCTCCCAGGACTGTTTTTT. This sequence joins TRBV6-6 and TRBJ1-4; D might be TRBD1 (6 bases). Per germline, CDR1 MNHNY and CDR2 SVGAGI (reference sequence). This CDR3 contains 15 residues. V was pared by 5 bases and J by 13 bases, with 23 bases between.

J is TRBJ1-5 and V is TRBV6-5, with 7 bases lining up with TRBD1. The V segment lost 6 bases and the J segment 2 bases; nucleotides outside the gene matches: 7. Germline values: CDR1 MNHEY, CDR2 SVGAGI. The length of the CDR3 is 15 residues. The CDR3 nucleotides read TGTGCCAGCAGCAAAACAGGGGCTGGCAATCAGCCCCAGCATTTT. Protein: CASSKTGAGNQPQHF.

The chain combines TRBV19 with TRBJ1-2, with 11 bases aligning to TRBD1. Germline CDR1 reads LNHDA; CDR2 reads SQIVND (reference sequence). Trimming cost V 5 bases and J 8 bases; bases outside gene matches: 7. The CDR3 is 14 residues long. The CDR3 DNA sequence: TGTGCCAGTAGTTCAGGACAGGGGGCGACGGGCTACACCTTC. Translation gives CASSSGQGATGYTF.

The chain employs TRBV7-8 and TRBJ2-7, with 7 bases aligning to TRBD2. Per germline, CDR1 SGHVS and CDR2 FQNEAQ. The V gene end was trimmed by 3 bases and the J gene end by 8 bases; junction bases not matched to a gene: 10. CDR3 size: 14 residues. In nucleotides, the CDR3 is TGTGCCAGCAGCTTTAGTGGGGGGGAAGGACAGCAGTACTTC. Translation: CASSFSGGEGQQYF.

The chain carries TRBV7-6 and TRBJ2-1; D remains unclear. The CDR3 is 14 residues long. Germline values: CDR1 SGHVS, CDR2 FNYEAQ. V lost 3 bases and J lost 5, with 11 bases in between. The CDR3 sequence is CASSFSPGDNEQFF. CDR3 sequence (DNA): TGTGCCAGCAGCTTTAGCCCCGGTGACAATGAGCAGTTCTTC.

The V and J genes are TRBV7-2 and TRBJ2-3; 8 bases are a match to TRBD2. In germline, CDR1 is SGHTA, CDR2 FQGNSA. Unmatched junction bases numbered 10, after V lost 0 bases and J lost 2 bases. This CDR3 has 18 amino acids. The CDR3 region has the DNA TGTGCCAGCAGCTTAGCGGCGGGCGGGGGGACCTACACAGATACGCAGTATTTT. Encoded protein: CASSLAAGGGTYTDTQYF.

The rearrangement joins TRBV7-9 to TRBJ1-3; unclear D gene. CDR1 and CDR2 from the germline V gene are SEHNR and FQNEAQ (reference sequence). The CDR3 spans 16 residues. V gave up 7 bases and J gave up 1 base, with 17 bases separating them. In DNA, the CDR3 is TGTGCCAGCACCTATGCCCCGGGAATTTCTGGAAACACCATATATTTT. Translation: CASTYAPGISGNTIYF.

The chain joins TRBV30 to TRBJ2-7, with D possibly being TRBD1 or TRBD2 (5 bases each). V was shortened by 0 bases and J by 6 bases, with 12 bases between the two germline ends. CDR1 is GTSNPN, CDR2 SVGIG, per germline (reference sequence). The CDR3 loop spans 13 amino acids. The CDR3 region has the DNA TGTGCCTGGAGTGTACGAGGGGACGGCGAGCAGTACTTC. As protein: CAWSVRGDGEQYF.

The rearrangement joins TRBV4-2 to TRBJ1-3, with D perhaps TRBD1 (6 bases). Germline values: CDR1 LGHNA, CDR2 YNFKEQ. CDR3 length: 16 residues. V dropped 1 base and J dropped 0 bases, with 10 bases sitting between them. The CDR3 here is CASSQGTDSSGNTIYF. CDR3 nucleotides: TGTGCCAGCAGCCAAGGGACAGACTCCTCTGGAAACACCATATATTTT.

The V call is TRBV19, the J call TRBJ2-7; perhaps TRBD1 as D (7 bases). V was clipped by 4 bases and J by 3 bases, with 16 bases between them. CDR1 is LNHDA and CDR2 is SQIVND in the germline V gene (reference sequence). The CDR3 runs to 15 residues. CDR3 bases: TGTGCCAGTAGTACCGCAGGGGGGAGCATCTACGAGCAGTACTTC. It specifies CASSTAGGSIYEQYF.

This rearrangement joins TRBV29-1 to TRBJ2-7, with 7 bases matching TRBD2. J lost 0 bases, V lost 8 bases, and 4 bases had no gene match. This CDR3 has 12 amino acids. CDR1 is SQVTM, CDR2 ANQGSEA, per germline. CDR3 sequence (DNA): TGCAGCTTTAGCGGGCTCTCCTACGAGCAGTACTTC. Its protein product is CSFSGLSYEQYF.

The rearrangement joins TRBV28 to TRBJ2-3; the D gene is possibly TRBD2 (6 bases). V shed 6 bases and J shed 3 bases, with 28 bases lying between them. This CDR3 is built from 19 residues. CDR1 is MDHEN, CDR2 SYDVKM, per germline. The CDR3 is CASRTGTHGAPRETDTQYF. For the CDR3, the DNA is TGTGCCAGCAGAACCGGGACCCATGGGGCTCCCCGGGAGACAGATACGCAGTATTTT.

The rearrangement joins TRBV27 to TRBJ1-4; a possible D gene is TRBD1 (6 bases). The CDR3 totals 14 residues. CDR1 MNHEY and CDR2 SMNVEV come from the germline V gene (reference sequence). V was cut by 8 bases and J by 2 bases, with 12 bases left in between. CDR3 in DNA: TGTGCCAGCCAGGGGTTGGGGACTAATGAAAAACTGTTTTTT. Residues: CASQGLGTNEKLFF.

The V gene is TRBV7-2, the J gene TRBJ2-3; D may be TRBD1 (5 bases). There are 15 residues in the CDR3. Trimming took 3 bases from V and 2 from J, leaving 12 bases between them. The germline gives CDR1 SGHTA, CDR2 FQGNSA. The CDR3 protein is CASSLWIQDTDTQYF. Here the CDR3 DNA reads TGTGCCAGCAGCTTGTGGATACAGGACACAGATACGCAGTATTTT. Complete variable domain (other parts from reference TRBV7-2 and TRBJ2-3): GAGVSQSPSNKVTEKGKDVELRCDPISGHTALYWYRQSLGQGLEFLIYFQGNSAPDKSGLPSDRFSAERTGGSVSTLTIQRTQQEDSAVYLCASSLWIQDTDTQYFGPGTRLTVL.

This CDR3 is CASSSPAGVPTGEQFF. In nucleotides, the CDR3 is TGTGCCAGCAGCTCCCCAGCGGGAGTCCCTACCGGTGAGCAGTTCTTC. The chain links TRBV7-2 to TRBJ2-1; TRBD2 aligns across 8 bases. After removal of 4 bases from V and 9 bases from J, the junction contained 14 bases not matched to a gene. The germline CDR1 and CDR2 sequences are SGHTA and FQGNSA. The CDR3 totals 16 residues. The complete variable domain, with remaining parts taken from reference TRBV7-2 and TRBJ2-1, reads GAGVSQSPSNKVTEKGKDVELRCDPISGHTALYWYRQSLGQGLEFLIYFQGNSAPDKSGLPSDRFSAERTGGSVSTLTIQRTQQEDSAVYLCASSSPAGVPTGEQFFGPGTRLTVL.

The V call is TRBV19, the J call TRBJ1-4; 9 positions agree with TRBD1. Germline CDR1 reads LNHDA; CDR2 reads SQIVND (reference sequence). The CDR3 sequence is 16 residues long. V lost 5 bases to trimming and J lost 8 bases; unmatched junction nucleotides: 12. CDR3 residues: CASSPGTGWIREKLFF. The CDR3 bases are TGTGCCAGTAGTCCCGGGACAGGGTGGATTAGGGAAAAACTGTTTTTT.

In this sample, this clone turned up once. The chain joins TRBV6-2 or TRBV6-3 to TRBJ2-7; 7 bases are a match to TRBD2. Trimming cost V 2 bases and J 3 bases; bases outside gene matches: 13. The CDR3 consists of 17 residues. In germline, CDR1 is MNHEY, CDR2 SVGEGT. The DNA of the CDR3 is TGTGCCAGCAGTTACCGAACTGGGCTAGCGGCCATCTACGAGCAGTACTTC. It codes for CASSYRTGLAAIYEQYF.

The chain links TRBV11-3 to TRBJ2-1; TRBD2 might be the D (6 bases). Trimming removed 5 bases from V and 7 bases from J, with 18 bases in between. The CDR3 sequence is 15 residues long. CDR1 is SGHNT and CDR2 is YENEEA in the germline V gene. CDR3 sequence: CASSQAGPVQNEQFF. The CDR3 DNA sequence: TGTGCCAGCAGCCAGGCGGGGCCGGTTCAGAATGAGCAGTTCTTC.

The chain has TRBV18 and TRBJ1-1; 8 bases align to TRBD1. The J segment lost 2 bases and the V segment lost 5 bases, leaving 7 bases of the junction unmatched. Germline V CDR1 and CDR2: KGHSH, LQKENI. The CDR3 consists of 15 residues. CDR3 region: CASSLGQGGNTEAFF. DNA of the CDR3: TGTGCCAGCTCATTAGGACAGGGAGGCAACACTGAAGCTTTCTTT.

V and J are TRBV7-8 and TRBJ2-7, with D perhaps being TRBD1 or TRBD2 (5 bases each). The CDR3 spans 12 residues. Trimming stripped 4 bases from V and 7 bases from J, with 11 bases between. The germline V gene encodes CDR1 SGHVS and CDR2 FQNEAQ. The CDR3 DNA is TGTGCCAGCAGCTCGGGACGTTATGAGCAGTACTTC. Translated, it gives CASSSGRYEQYF.

The chain links TRBV4-1 to TRBJ1-1, with D perhaps TRBD1 (6 bases). Germline V lookup: CDR1 MGHRA, CDR2 YSYEKL. The V end lost 5 bases, the J end lost 4 bases, and 17 bases lay between the germline ends. The CDR3 runs to 15 residues. The CDR3, as DNA: TGCGCCAGCAGCTCAGCGACAGGTGGGGCCACTGAAGCTTTCTTT. It yields the protein CASSSATGGATEAFF.

This chain links TRBV30 with TRBJ2-7, with D tentatively TRBD2 (5 bases). CDR1 is GTSNPN, CDR2 SVGIG, per germline (reference sequence). Trimming left V 1 base short and J 5 bases short, with 15 bases between. The CDR3 runs to 14 residues. CDR3 sequence reads: CAWSGTSQVDEQYF. Here the CDR3 DNA reads TGTGCCTGGAGTGGTACTAGTCAAGTCGACGAGCAGTACTTC.

The chain uses TRBV7-2 and TRBJ1-3, with 7 nucleotides matching TRBD1. The CDR3 runs to 16 residues. V dropped 1 base and J dropped 1; count of bases not matched to a gene: 4. Germline CDR1 is SGHTA and CDR2 is FQGNSA. This chain's CDR3 is CASSLVGQRSGNTIYF. In DNA, the CDR3 is TGTGCCAGCAGCTTAGTGGGACAGCGATCTGGAAACACCATATATTTT. Full variable domain (outside the CDR3, taken from reference TRBV7-2 and TRBJ1-3): GAGVSQSPSNKVTEKGKDVELRCDPISGHTALYWYRQSLGQGLEFLIYFQGNSAPDKSGLPSDRFSAERTGGSVSTLTIQRTQQEDSAVYLCASSLVGQRSGNTIYFGEGSWLTVV.

The genes are TRBV7-2 and TRBJ2-7; 8 positions agree with TRBD2. The CDR3 consists of 14 residues. Germline V lookup: CDR1 SGHTA, CDR2 FQGNSA. V trimming: 8 bases; J trimming: 5 bases; junction bases outside the gene matches: 11. CDR3 sequence (DNA): TGTGCCAGCGCACACACGGGAGGGCGGAACGAGCAGTACTTC. As protein: CASAHTGGRNEQYF.

V and J are TRBV19 and TRBJ2-7, with D tentatively TRBD2 (5 bases). The V gene's germline CDR1 is LNHDA and CDR2 SQIVND (reference sequence). The CDR3 runs 13 residues. V lost 4 bases to trimming and J lost 3 bases, with 10 bases between them. The CDR3 region has the DNA TGTGCCAGTAGTAGAGCCCGGGGCTACGAGCAGTACTTC. Its protein product is CASSRARGYEQYF. Complete variable domain (other parts from reference TRBV19 and TRBJ2-7): DGGITQSPKYLFRKEGQNVTLSCEQNLNHDAMYWYRQDPGQGLRLIYYSQIVNDFQKGDIAEGYSVSREKKESFPLTVTSAQKNPTAFYLCASSRARGYEQYFGPGTRLTVT.

This clone was recorded once. The chain employs TRBV18 and TRBJ2-1; D might be TRBD1 or TRBD2, each matching 7 bases. The CDR3 is made up of 14 amino acids. Germline values: CDR1 KGHSH, CDR2 LQKENI. V shed 3 bases and J shed 7 bases, with 13 bases lying between them. The CDR3 sequence is CASSPSGGDNEQFF. Here the CDR3 DNA reads TGTGCCAGCTCACCCTCAGGGGGGGATAATGAGCAGTTCTTC. Full variable domain (outside the CDR3, taken from reference TRBV18 and TRBJ2-1): NAGVMQNPRHLVRRRGQEARLRCSPMKGHSHVYWYRQLPEEGLKFMVYLQKENIIDESGMPKERFSAEFPKEGPSILRIQQVVRGDSAAYFCASSPSGGDNEQFFGPGTRLTVL.